This T cell receptor beta chain comes out of a study of T cells after yellow fever vaccination. Overall study results and limits: A small share of clonotypes appeared in both CD4 and CD8 compartments.

5'RACE template switching produced TCR cDNA carrying a universal primer site and UMIs. TCRdb redid the calling of the 5' RACE reads with MiXCR, one entry per CDR3 protein. The sample yields hundreds of thousands of distinct CDR3 sequences, roughly 13% seen once. With regard to this clonotype: Its antigen remains unknown.

Trimming stripped 5 bases from V and 6 bases from J, with 11 bases between. The CDR3 has 13 amino acids. Looked up from germline, CDR1 is SEHNR and CDR2 is FQNEAQ (reference sequence). The sequenced sample was PBMCs, obtained on the day of the yellow fever booster vaccination. The chain couples TRBV7-9 to TRBJ1-5, with D perhaps matching TRBD1 (5 bases). The origin of this receptor is a man aged 25 to 40 who received the YFV17D yellow fever vaccine. CDR3: CASSPREGQPQHF. CDR3 sequence (DNA): TGTGCCAGCAGCCCCAGGGAGGGTCAGCCCCAGCATTTT. Variable domain in full (rest from reference TRBV7-9 and TRBJ1-5): DTGVSQNPRHKITKRGQNVTFRCDPISEHNRLYWYRQTLGQGPEFLTYFQNEAQLEKSRLLSDRFSAERPKGSFSTLEIQRTEQGDSAMYLCASSPREGQPQHFGDGTRLSIL.